These 21 T cell receptor beta chains were sequenced from one sample in a study of vaccination effects on CD4 cells after COVID-19. The method was immunoSEQ multiplex PCR; TCRdb's version includes in-frame clones alone and lacks a portion of them. The sample lists tens of thousands of clones, around 70% occurring once. These receptors have no identified antigens. Having been cultured for around nine days, the cells underwent CD4+ T cell isolation. Participants were vaccinated with two doses of either the BNT162b2 or mRNA-1273 vaccine. The specimen comprised CD4+ T cells from PBMCs cultured without peptide, sampled after COVID-19 vaccination. The receptors come from a human donor who received a COVID-19 vaccine.

This chain uses TRBV5-1 with TRBJ1-1; D is perhaps TRBD1 (6 bases). Trimming pared 0 bases from V and 3 bases from J, leaving 9 bases between. The CDR3 runs to 14 residues. Germline V lookup: CDR1 SGHRS, CDR2 YFSETQ. The CDR3 region has the DNA TGCGCCAGCAGCTTGGTGGCAGGGGACACTGAAGCTTTCTTT. Amino acids: CASSLVAGDTEAFF.

This chain connects TRBV4-1 to TRBJ2-7, with unresolved D. Germline V gene data show CDR1 as MGHRA and CDR2 as YSYEKL. Trimming pared 1 base from V and 3 bases from J, leaving 13 bases between. This CDR3 comprises 15 residues. This CDR3 reads CASSQAPTDNYEQYV. CDR3 DNA sequence: TGCGCCAGCAGCCAAGCCCCCACAGATAACTACGAGCAGTACGTC.

This clone was observed a few times. V gene TRBV5-6 combines with J gene TRBJ1-5, with TRBD1 identical over 7 bases. V lost 0 bases, J lost 3 bases, and 9 bases stayed unmatched. Germline V CDR1 and CDR2: SGHDT, YYEEEE. The CDR3 spans 17 residues. In nucleotides, the CDR3 is TGTGCCAGCAGCTTGGCACCCTTACAGGGGATCAATCAGCCCCAGCATTTT. It translates to CASSLAPLQGINQPQHF.

V usage is TRBV6-6 and J usage is TRBJ2-5; the D gene is possibly TRBD2 (5 bases). Germline assignment: CDR1 MNHNY and CDR2 SVGAGI (reference sequence). Trimming removed 7 bases from V and 4 bases from J, with 16 bases in between. The CDR3 has 14 residues. This CDR3 reads CASKEGLLGETQYF. CDR3 bases: TGTGCCAGCAAAGAGGGTTTGTTAGGAGAGACCCAGTACTTC.

This chain connects TRBV5-1 to TRBJ2-3, with D unclear. This CDR3 contains 15 residues. CDR1 and CDR2 from the germline V gene are SGHRS and YFSETQ. Trimming stripped 3 bases from V and 0 bases from J, with 11 bases between. The chain's CDR3 is CASSSLGSSTDTQYF. CDR3 nucleotide sequence: TGCGCCAGCAGCTCCCTGGGCAGTAGCACAGATACGCAGTATTTT.

This chain connects TRBV30 to TRBJ1-5, with TRBD1 matching over 8 bases. The germline V gene has CDR1 GTSNPN and CDR2 SVGIG (reference sequence). The J segment lost 7 bases and the V segment lost 7 bases, leaving 12 bases of the junction unmatched. The CDR3 is made up of 14 amino acids. The CDR3 reads CASSGQGARQPQHF. The CDR3, as DNA: TGTGCCTCCTCCGGACAGGGAGCTCGGCAGCCCCAGCATTTT.

V and J are TRBV6-5 and TRBJ2-5; 7 nucleotides align to TRBD1. Germline loops: CDR1 MNHEY, CDR2 SVGAGI. This CDR3 is built from 13 residues. The trim removed 6 bases at V and 5 bases at J, leaving 6 bases unmatched. CDR3 region: CASSDRAKETQYF. The CDR3 DNA reads as TGTGCCAGCAGCGACAGGGCCAAGGAGACCCAGTACTTC.

The rearrangement links TRBV7-2 to TRBJ2-1; D is uncertain. Germline V gene sequence: CDR1 SGHTA, CDR2 FQGNSA. The CDR3 consists of 13 residues. The V and J ends lost 3 bases and 5 bases respectively, with 8 bases between them. CDR3 nucleotide sequence: TGTGCCAGCAGCTTGGCTGTTAACAATGAGCAGTTCTTC. Translation: CASSLAVNNEQFF.

The V and J genes are TRBV5-1 and TRBJ2-7, with 7 bases fitting TRBD1. Per germline, CDR1 SGHRS and CDR2 YFSETQ. V was clipped by 4 bases and J by 2 bases; unmatched bases: 6. The CDR3 sequence is 14 residues long. This CDR3 is CASSPDGTAYEQYV. The CDR3 DNA is TGCGCCAGCAGCCCTGACGGGACAGCCTACGAGCAGTACGTC.

The chain has TRBV25-1 and TRBJ2-6; D ambiguous. CDR1 is MGHDK and CDR2 is SYGVNS in the germline V gene. The CDR3 runs to 14 residues. V was trimmed by 5 bases and J by 0 bases, leaving 5 bases between them. CDR3 protein: CASSPPSGANVLTF. CDR3 in DNA: TGTGCCAGCAGTCCGCCCTCTGGGGCCAACGTCCTGACTTTC.

The sample holds a few counts of this clone. The chain combines TRBV7-9 with TRBJ2-1; 7 bases are shared with TRBD2. This CDR3 is 16 amino acids long. Looked up from germline, CDR1 is SEHNR and CDR2 is FQNEAQ (reference sequence). The V and J ends lost 3 bases and 3 bases, in that order; junction bases with no gene match: 8. As DNA, the CDR3 is TGTGCCAGCAGCTTCAGAAGCGGGACCTACTACAATGAGCAGTTCTTC. It codes for CASSFRSGTYYNEQFF.

V and J are TRBV12-5 and TRBJ2-4; TRBD1 is a possible D gene (6 bases). Trimming removed 0 bases at V and 8 bases at J, with 23 bases between. The length of the CDR3 is 18 residues. From germline, CDR1 is LGHNT and CDR2 FRNRAP. The CDR3 nucleotides read TGTGCTAGTGGTTTGGTAGTGGTAGGTGGGGGCGTGGGCCACATTCAGTACTTC. This gives the protein CASGLVVVGGGVGHIQYF.

This clone was found a few times. The chain recombines TRBV6-5 with TRBJ1-6; the D gene is possibly TRBD1 (5 bases). V was shortened by 7 bases and J by 10 bases, with 14 bases between the two germline ends. From germline, CDR1 is MNHEY and CDR2 SVGAGI. The CDR3 is 13 amino acids. CDR3 protein: CASKPGKDSPLHF. The DNA of the CDR3 is TGTGCCAGCAAGCCAGGGAAAGACTCACCCCTCCACTTT.

This rearrangement joins TRBV11-3 to TRBJ2-1, with D possibly TRBD1 on 5 matching bases. The V gene lost 5 bases and the J gene lost 3 bases, with 14 bases spanning the gap. Germline lookup yields CDR1 SGHNT and CDR2 YENEEA. This CDR3 comprises 15 residues. As DNA, the CDR3 is TGTGCCAGCAGCCCTGGGCAGGGCTTCTACAATGAGCAGTTCTTC. It is translated as CASSPGQGFYNEQFF.

The gene calls are TRBV4-1 and TRBJ1-2; TRBD1 might be the D (6 bases). Germline loops: CDR1 MGHRA, CDR2 YSYEKL. V dropped 4 bases and J dropped 5 bases, with 14 bases sitting between them. The CDR3 is made up of 14 amino acids. The CDR3: CASSPVGQGYGYTF. In DNA form, the CDR3 reads TGCGCCAGCAGCCCGGTTGGCCAGGGGTATGGCTACACCTTC.

The J gene is TRBJ2-7, the V gene TRBV5-1; TRBD1 or TRBD2 may be the D gene (5 bases each). Trimming left V 0 bases short and J 0 bases short, with 10 bases between. The germline V gene encodes CDR1 SGHRS and CDR2 YFSETQ. The CDR3 has 15 residues. CDR3 amino acids: CASSLGDGSSYEQYV. CDR3 coding DNA: TGCGCCAGCAGCTTGGGGGACGGAAGCTCCTACGAGCAGTACGTC.

The rearrangement uses TRBV5-6 and TRBJ1-4, with D uncertain. Per the germline V gene, CDR1 is SGHDT and CDR2 is YYEEEE. The CDR3 sequence is 14 residues long. V lost 1 base, J lost 0 bases, and 4 bases lay in between. For the CDR3, the DNA is TGTGCCAGCAGCTTGTTGTCAACTAATGAAAAACTGTTTTTT. Translation: CASSLLSTNEKLFF.

Only a few counts were recorded for this clone. This chain joins TRBV6-5 and TRBJ1-6; tentatively, D is TRBD1 (5 bases). Germline V lookup: CDR1 MNHEY, CDR2 SVGAGI. Trimming took 10 bases from V and 9 from J, leaving 19 bases between them. This CDR3 region has 14 residues. The CDR3, as DNA: TGTGCCACTGCCCTGAGAGGGGCTAGTTCACCCCTCCACTTT. Translating it yields CATALRGASSPLHF.

The chain uses TRBV7-2 and TRBJ1-1; 7 bases line up with TRBD1. There are 12 residues in the CDR3. Germline CDR1 is SGHTA and CDR2 is FQGNSA. V gave up 5 bases and J gave up 7 bases; unmatched junction bases: 4. The CDR3 loop is CASSLRGHEAFF. For the CDR3, the DNA is TGTGCCAGCAGCCTTAGGGGGCATGAAGCTTTCTTT.

This chain joins TRBV7-3 and TRBJ2-2; 7 bases align to TRBD2. Germline V gene data show CDR1 as SGHTA and CDR2 as FQGTGA. The CDR3 extends over 17 amino acids. The trim removed 2 bases at V and 2 bases at J, leaving 8 bases unmatched. CDR3: CASSLVPAGTNTGELFF. The CDR3 DNA is TGTGCCAGCAGCTTAGTCCCAGCGGGGACCAACACCGGGGAGCTGTTTTTT. Combining the CDR3 with reference TRBV7-3 and TRBJ2-2 gives the whole variable domain GAGVSQTPSNKVTEKGKYVELRCDPISGHTALYWYRQSLGQGPEFLIYFQGTGAADDSGLPNDRFFAVRPEGSVSTLKIQRTERGDSAVYLCASSLVPAGTNTGELFFGEGSRLTVL.

This chain joins TRBV30 and TRBJ2-2, with TRBD1 identical over 9 bases. The CDR3 has 16 amino acids. Looked up from germline, CDR1 is GTSNPN and CDR2 is SVGIG (reference sequence). V lost 4 bases to trimming and J lost 1 base; unmatched junction nucleotides: 7. The CDR3 loop is CAWTPGQGLNTGELFF. CDR3 DNA sequence: TGTGCCTGGACTCCGGGACAGGGCCTGAACACCGGGGAGCTGTTTTTT.